These 20 T cell receptor beta chains share one sample of origin, sequenced in a study of graft-versus-host responses after intestinal transplantation (dated by TCRdb to the early 2020s). Library preparation used the immunoSEQ multiplex PCR assay. This is the immuneACCESS table as TCRdb keeps it, with only in-frame sequences that have V and J called. A part of the clones is gone; compared with another copy, unresolved V genes explain less than half, and the rest is unexplained. The sample table records about 39,000 clones; 89% of these occur just once. Clones ranked in the top ten supply around 6.9% of the sample. Sequencing used PBMCs, obtained approximately 270 days after transplant. These receptors all stem from a human patient who received an intestinal transplant, so some T cells may come from the graft donor.

This clone appeared a few times. The chain combines TRBV19 with TRBJ2-2, with TRBD2 as a possible D gene (7 bases). The germline gives CDR1 LNHDA, CDR2 SQIVND (reference sequence). Trimming pared 8 bases from V and 7 bases from J, leaving 20 bases between. The CDR3 sequence is 15 residues long. CDR3 sequence: CASSRWGGRFGELFF. In DNA, the CDR3 is TGTGCCAGTTCTAGGTGGGGGGGCCGTTTCGGGGAGCTGTTTTTT.

This rearrangement joins TRBV4-1 to TRBJ2-3, with D possibly matching TRBD2 (7 bases). Trimming removed 4 bases at V and 4 bases at J, with 15 bases between. CDR1 and CDR2 (germline): MGHRA, YSYEKL. The length of the CDR3 is 15 residues. Here the CDR3 reads CASSPYKGGADTQYF. As DNA, the CDR3 is TGCGCCAGCAGCCCGTATAAGGGGGGGGCAGATACGCAGTATTTT.

The chain is built from TRBV5-1 and TRBJ2-5, with TRBD2 matching 9 bases. V was clipped by 7 bases and J by 5 bases; unmatched bases: 9. Germline V gene sequence: CDR1 SGHRS, CDR2 YFSETQ. The CDR3 extends over 14 amino acids. CDR3: CASGSSGGQETQYF. CDR3 DNA sequence: TGCGCCAGCGGAAGTAGCGGGGGCCAGGAGACCCAGTACTTC.

The CDR3: CASSTTGTPYEQYF. In DNA, the CDR3 is TGTGCCAGTAGTACCACCGGGACTCCCTACGAGCAGTACTTC. The chain has TRBV19 and TRBJ2-7, with TRBD2 as a possible D gene (6 bases). Trimming took 4 bases from V and 2 from J, leaving 12 bases between them. Per the germline V gene, CDR1 is LNHDA and CDR2 is SQIVND (reference sequence). This CDR3 is 14 amino acids long.

The J gene is TRBJ2-7, the V gene TRBV14; D gene unclear. The length of the CDR3 is 12 residues. Trimming pared 1 base from V and 6 bases from J, leaving 7 bases between. Germline CDR1 SGHDN, CDR2 FVKESK. In nucleotides, the CDR3 is TGTGCCAGCAGCCAAGTTCTGTTCGAGCAGTACTTC. Its translation is CASSQVLFEQYF.

The chain combines TRBV10-3 with TRBJ2-5, with TRBD1 matching 8 bases. The CDR3 consists of 15 residues. V trimming: 1 base; J trimming: 4 bases; junction bases outside the gene matches: 5. In germline, CDR1 is ENHRY, CDR2 SYGVKD. The CDR3 loop is CAISELRTGRETQYF. As DNA, the CDR3 is TGTGCCATCAGTGAGTTGCGGACAGGGCGAGAGACCCAGTACTTC.

The chain links TRBV6-5 to TRBJ2-2; either TRBD1 or TRBD2 may fit D (5 bases each). The CDR3 spans 15 residues. V was trimmed by 7 bases and J by 1 base, leaving 13 bases between them. Germline loops: CDR1 MNHEY, CDR2 SVGAGI. The CDR3 spells CASIGAEGNTGELFF. The CDR3, as DNA: TGTGCCAGCATAGGGGCAGAGGGGAACACCGGGGAGCTGTTTTTT.

The V gene is TRBV4-1, the J gene TRBJ1-4; 7 nucleotides line up with TRBD1. The J segment lost 7 bases and the V segment lost 0 bases, leaving 5 bases of the junction unmatched. The CDR3 has 15 residues. The germline CDR1 and CDR2 sequences are MGHRA and YSYEKL. This CDR3 is CASSQEAGGIEKLFF. DNA for the CDR3: TGCGCCAGCAGCCAAGAAGCAGGGGGGATTGAAAAACTGTTTTTT.

The chain is built from TRBV25-1 and TRBJ2-1, with D possibly TRBD1 on 6 matching bases. CDR1 and CDR2 (germline): MGHDK, SYGVNS. CDR3 length equals 13 residues. The germline V and J ends were trimmed by 4 bases and 6 bases, with 10 bases remaining between them. The CDR3 coding sequence is TGTGCCAGCAGTGGGGGGCTAGGCAATGAGCAGTTCTTC. Translated, it gives CASSGGLGNEQFF. The entire variable domain, with the rest obtained from reference TRBV25-1 and TRBJ2-1, is as follows: EADIYQTPRYLVIGTGKKITLECSQTMGHDKMYWYQQDPGMELHLIHYSYGVNSTEKGDLSSESTVSRIRTEHFPLTLESARPSHTSQYLCASSGGLGNEQFFGPGTRLTVL.

This clone is a singleton in its sample. V usage is TRBV15 and J usage is TRBJ2-2; D is undetermined. Germline CDR1 reads LNHNV; CDR2 reads YYDKDF (reference sequence). V was clipped by 1 base and J by 6 bases, with 3 bases between them. The length of the CDR3 is 12 residues. CDR3 DNA: TGTGCCACCAGCAGAGGTTCCGGGGAGCTGTTTTTT. Amino acid sequence: CATSRGSGELFF.

In its sample, this clone was seen once. The genes are TRBV6-5 and TRBJ2-4; perhaps TRBD1 as D (6 bases). CDR3 length: 14 amino acids. CDR1 and CDR2 (germline): MNHEY, SVGAGI. With 5 bases removed from V and 7 bases from J, the gap between germline ends came to 15 bases. CDR3: CASSQTQGRNIQYF. CDR3 coding DNA: TGTGCCAGCAGTCAGACACAGGGTAGGAACATTCAGTACTTC.

The rearrangement links TRBV7-8 to TRBJ2-3; D unresolved. CDR3 length: 14 residues. The ends were cut back, 2 bases at V and 4 bases at J, with 10 bases in the middle. The germline CDR1 and CDR2 sequences are SGHVS and FQNEAQ. The CDR3 spells CASSLSAGADTQYF. In nucleotides, the CDR3 is TGTGCCAGCAGCTTAAGTGCAGGAGCAGATACGCAGTATTTT.

This chain connects TRBV7-9 to TRBJ1-2; TRBD1 aligns across 10 bases. V dropped 4 bases and J dropped 0; count of bases not matched to a gene: 2. The germline gives CDR1 SEHNR, CDR2 FQNEAQ (reference sequence). The CDR3 covers 15 residues. CDR3 DNA sequence: TGTGCCAGCAGCTCAGGACAGGGGGCTAACTATGGCTACACCTTC. Translation: CASSSGQGANYGYTF.

This rearrangement joins TRBV29-1 to TRBJ1-1; D may be TRBD1 (5 bases). CDR3 length: 11 residues. Germline V CDR1 and CDR2: SQVTM, ANQGSEA. The V gene lost 6 bases and the J gene lost 5 bases, with 10 bases spanning the gap. CDR3 sequence: CSVPGGTEAFF. The CDR3 nucleotides are TGCAGCGTCCCCGGGGGGACTGAAGCTTTCTTT.

The chain has TRBV7-9 and TRBJ2-1; D is undetermined. The length of the CDR3 is 14 residues. V lost 2 bases and J lost 8, with 13 bases in between. Germline V gives CDR1 SEHNR, CDR2 FQNEAQ (reference sequence). CDR3 sequence (DNA): TGTGCCAGCAGCTTACCTGTACGAAGCGATGAGCAGTTCTTC. Its protein product is CASSLPVRSDEQFF.

V is TRBV21-1 and J is TRBJ1-5; the listed D gene, TRBD1, was not tested against the DNA. TRBV21-1 is labeled a pseudogene. This CDR3 spans 15 amino acids. For the CDR3, the DNA is TGTGCCAGCAGCAAGGAGACAGGGGGCGATCAGCCCCAGCATTTT. Protein product: CASSKETGGDQPQHF.

The V call is TRBV27, the J call TRBJ2-5; 8 nucleotides align to TRBD1. The V gene's germline CDR1 is MNHEY and CDR2 SMNVEV (reference sequence). The CDR3 extends over 15 amino acids. The junction had 1 base not matched to a gene; V was cut back by 1 base and J by 0 bases. The CDR3, as DNA: TGTGCCAGCAGTTTATGGGGACAGGACCAAGAGACCCAGTACTTC. Amino acids: CASSLWGQDQETQYF.

J is TRBJ1-1 and V is TRBV9; TRBD1 is a possible D gene (6 bases). CDR1 is SGDLS, CDR2 YYNGEE, per germline. The CDR3 contains 14 residues. V lost 2 bases and J 4 bases, leaving 12 bases between the germline ends. The CDR3, as DNA: TGTGCCAGCAGCGTGAGAGGGGGTCCCACTGAAGCTTTCTTT. It codes for CASSVRGGPTEAFF.

The rearrangement uses TRBV30 and TRBJ2-7; D is undetermined. Trimming stripped 2 bases from V and 4 bases from J, with 6 bases between. From germline, CDR1 is GTSNPN and CDR2 SVGIG (reference sequence). This CDR3 is 11 amino acids long. Written as DNA, the CDR3 is TGTGCCTGGAGTATCGGGTACGAGCAGTACTTC. This translates into CAWSIGYEQYF.

The rearrangement uses TRBV4-1 and TRBJ1-4; no definite D call. The CDR3 consists of 14 residues. Deletions cut 1 base from V and 4 bases from J, with 7 bases between. Germline CDR1 is MGHRA and CDR2 is YSYEKL. CDR3 protein: CASSQGPGNEKLFF. The CDR3 nucleotides read TGCGCCAGCAGCCAAGGGCCGGGTAATGAAAAACTGTTTTTT.